The clone carrying this TCR beta chain was counted a few times. The data belong to a study of early T cells in non-severe SARS-CoV-2 infection. One entry per CDR3 protein, called by TCRdb with MiXCR from the 5' RACE reads. The sample carries about 61,000 distinct CDR3 sequences, about 10% recorded once. The clonotype comes from an adult who was a healthcare worker with PCR-confirmed SARS-CoV-2 infection or an uninfected control (not recorded which). Sequences were obtained from whole blood.

Written as DNA, the CDR3 is TGTGCCAGCAGGGGGGCAGACTCCTACAATGAGCAGTTCTTC. Encoded protein: CASRGADSYNEQFF. The chain combines TRBV6-5 with TRBJ2-1; TRBD1 is a possible D gene (6 bases). CDR3 size: 14 residues. V was clipped by 6 bases and J by 0 bases, with 9 bases between them. In germline, CDR1 is MNHEY, CDR2 SVGAGI.